These 14 T cell receptor beta chains were all obtained from the same sample, sequenced in a study of response to subunit inactivated influenza vaccine. TCRdb recomputed calls from the RT-PCR reads with MiXCR, one row per CDR3 protein. The table shows around 710,000 distinct CDR3 sequences, with 14% occurring only once. The input for sequencing was PBMCs from blood, taken 14 to 15 days before vaccination. The receptors stem from a man aged 50-59 years who received an inactivated influenza vaccine.

The CDR3 is CASSPTGWETQYF. CDR3 sequence (DNA): TGCGCCAGCAGCCCGACAGGGTGGGAGACCCAGTACTTC. This chain joins TRBV5-1 and TRBJ2-5, with 7 nucleotides matching TRBD1. From germline, CDR1 is SGHRS and CDR2 YFSETQ. The CDR3 has 13 residues. The V and J ends lost 4 bases and 5 bases, in that order; junction bases with no gene match: 5.

This clonotype showed up just a few times. The chain joins TRBV6-1 to TRBJ1-1, with D uncertain. V lost 5 bases and J lost 0, with 16 bases in between. Germline CDR1 and CDR2: MNHNS and SASEGT. This CDR3 comprises 16 residues. Here the CDR3 DNA reads TGTGCCAGCAGTCCTCGGGCAAGTTTCATGAACACTGAAGCTTTCTTT. Its translation is CASSPRASFMNTEAFF.

In this sample, this clonotype turned up a few times. V usage is TRBV19 and J usage is TRBJ1-2, with 7 bases matching TRBD1. The CDR3 extends over 14 amino acids. The germline gives CDR1 LNHDA, CDR2 SQIVND (reference sequence). Trimming took 6 bases from V and 4 from J; bases not matched to a gene: 8. The CDR3 loop reads CASRTPGQLYGYTF. The CDR3 coding sequence is TGTGCCAGTAGGACCCCGGGACAGCTCTATGGCTACACCTTC. The variable domain in full, with the rest retrieved from reference TRBV19 and TRBJ1-2, is DGGITQSPKYLFRKEGQNVTLSCEQNLNHDAMYWYRQDPGQGLRLIYYSQIVNDFQKGDIAEGYSVSREKKESFPLTVTSAQKNPTAFYLCASRTPGQLYGYTFGSGTRLTVV.

This chain connects TRBV27 to TRBJ2-3; D gene unclear. Between the trimmed V and J ends, which lost 6 bases and 0 bases, there was a span of 16 bases. The germline CDR1 and CDR2 sequences are MNHEY and SMNVEV (reference sequence). The CDR3 length is 16 residues. This CDR3 reads CASSPMTLLSTDTQYF. In nucleotides, the CDR3 is TGTGCCAGCAGCCCGATGACTCTCCTTAGCACAGATACGCAGTATTTT.

Many counts were recorded for this clonotype. V and J are TRBV11-2 and TRBJ2-1; D unresolved. Germline V gene data show CDR1 as SGHAT and CDR2 as FQNNGV. The CDR3 runs to 12 residues. The ends were cut back, 4 bases at V and 4 bases at J, with 5 bases in the middle. CDR3 DNA sequence: TGTGCCAGCAGCTACCAATACAATGAGCAGTTCTTC. Translated: CASSYQYNEQFF. Variable domain in full (rest from reference TRBV11-2 and TRBJ2-1): EAGVAQSPRYKIIEKRQSVAFWCNPISGHATLYWYQQILGQGPKLLIQFQNNGVVDDSQLPKDRFSAERLKGVDSTLKIQPAKLEDSAVYLCASSYQYNEQFFGPGTRLTVL.

The chain carries TRBV6-2 or TRBV6-3 and TRBJ1-5; possibly TRBD1 for D (6 bases). Germline CDR1 and CDR2: MNHEY and SVGEGT. V lost 6 bases, J lost 6 bases, and 12 bases lay in between. This CDR3 has 13 residues. Here the CDR3 DNA reads TGTGCCAGCAGCCGACAGGTTGGTCAGCCCCAGCATTTT. It encodes CASSRQVGQPQHF.

The chain recombines TRBV27 with TRBJ2-7, with TRBD1 matching 7 bases. The CDR3 has 15 residues. V gave up 0 bases and J gave up 5 bases; unmatched junction bases: 7. Germline V gene sequence: CDR1 MNHEY, CDR2 SMNVEV (reference sequence). The CDR3 sequence is CASSLSTQGIHEQYF. The CDR3 DNA reads TGTGCCAGCAGTTTATCGACACAGGGGATACACGAGCAGTACTTC.

J is TRBJ2-7 and V is TRBV5-8, with 7 nucleotides matching TRBD1. This CDR3 region has 15 residues. The V segment lost 4 bases and the J segment 4 bases; nucleotides outside the gene matches: 11. Looked up from germline, CDR1 is SGHTS and CDR2 is YDEGEE. In nucleotides, the CDR3 is TGTGCCAGCAGCCCCCCAAACAGGGGAGATTACGAGCAGTACTTC. It translates to CASSPPNRGDYEQYF.

V and J are TRBV24-1 and TRBJ2-5; 13 bases fit TRBD2. Germline CDR1 KGHDR, CDR2 SFDVKD. Trimming cost V 3 bases and J 4 bases; bases outside gene matches: 1. This CDR3 region has 15 residues. The CDR3 is CATSDRTSGGETQYF. The CDR3 DNA is TGTGCCACCAGTGATCGGACTAGCGGGGGAGAGACCCAGTACTTC.

The genes are TRBV30 and TRBJ2-7; TRBD1 matches at 7 bases. This CDR3 has 14 residues. The germline CDR1 and CDR2 sequences are GTSNPN and SVGIG (reference sequence). After removal of 1 base from V and 2 bases from J, the junction contained 5 bases not matched to a gene. CDR3 coding DNA: TGTGCCTGGAGTGACCGGGACAGTACCTACGAGCAGTACTTC. This encodes CAWSDRDSTYEQYF.

This clonotype showed up just a few times. CDR3 DNA: TGTGCCATCCGCGACGGGAGCAATCAGCCCCAGCATTTT. It codes for CAIRDGSNQPQHF. The chain links TRBV10-3 to TRBJ1-5; no clear D gene. CDR1 and CDR2 from the germline V gene are ENHRY and SYGVKD. V lost 8 bases to trimming and J lost 1 base, with 9 bases between them. This CDR3 has 13 residues.

In its sample, this clonotype was seen a few times. The genes are TRBV24-1 and TRBJ2-7, with TRBD2 matching 7 bases. This CDR3 region has 15 residues. Germline V gene data show CDR1 as KGHDR and CDR2 as SFDVKD. Losses at the gene ends were 3 bases for V and 2 bases for J; bases not matched to a gene: 6. CDR3 DNA sequence: TGTGCCACCAGTGATAGACGGGGAGGGACCTACGAGCAGTACTTC. It is translated as CATSDRRGGTYEQYF.

CDR3 coding DNA: TGTGCCAGCAGCTTAGTATGGGGCGGAGAGACCCAGTACTTC. Translation: CASSLVWGGETQYF. This chain connects TRBV11-2 to TRBJ2-5; a possible D gene is TRBD1 (5 bases). The CDR3 has 14 amino acids. V was shortened by 1 base and J by 4 bases, with 10 bases between the two germline ends. CDR1 and CDR2 (germline): SGHAT, FQNNGV.

This chain uses TRBV4-1 with TRBJ1-5; D not resolved. CDR3 size: 13 residues. The germline gives CDR1 MGHRA, CDR2 YSYEKL. Deletions cut 2 bases from V and 1 base from J, with 3 bases between. CDR3 in amino acids: CASSQFSNQPQHF. CDR3 DNA: TGCGCCAGCAGCCAATTCAGCAATCAGCCCCAGCATTTT.